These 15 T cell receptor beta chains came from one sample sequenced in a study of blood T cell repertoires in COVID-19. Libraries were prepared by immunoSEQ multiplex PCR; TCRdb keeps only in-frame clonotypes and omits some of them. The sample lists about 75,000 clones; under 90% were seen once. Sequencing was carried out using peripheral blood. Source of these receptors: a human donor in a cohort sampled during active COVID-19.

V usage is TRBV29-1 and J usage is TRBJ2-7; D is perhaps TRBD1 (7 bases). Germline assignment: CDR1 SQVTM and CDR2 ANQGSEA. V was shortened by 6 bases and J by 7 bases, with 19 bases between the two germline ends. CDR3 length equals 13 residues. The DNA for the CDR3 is TGCAGCGTGAAGCAGGGGGGTGACTGGGAGCAGTACTTC. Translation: CSVKQGGDWEQYF.

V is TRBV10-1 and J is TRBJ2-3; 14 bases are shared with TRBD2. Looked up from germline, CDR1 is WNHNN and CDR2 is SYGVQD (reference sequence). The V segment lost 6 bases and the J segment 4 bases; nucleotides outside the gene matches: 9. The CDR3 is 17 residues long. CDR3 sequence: CASSTAGTSGGPDTQYF. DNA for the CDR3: TGCGCCAGCAGCACCGCCGGGACTAGCGGGGGTCCAGATACGCAGTATTTT.

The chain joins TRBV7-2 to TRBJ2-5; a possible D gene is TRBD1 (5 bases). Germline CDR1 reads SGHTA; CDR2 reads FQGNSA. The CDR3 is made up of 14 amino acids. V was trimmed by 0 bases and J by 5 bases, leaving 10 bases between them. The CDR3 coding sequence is TGTGCCAGCAGCTTAGCGCAGGGAAGGGAGACCCAGTACTTC. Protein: CASSLAQGRETQYF.

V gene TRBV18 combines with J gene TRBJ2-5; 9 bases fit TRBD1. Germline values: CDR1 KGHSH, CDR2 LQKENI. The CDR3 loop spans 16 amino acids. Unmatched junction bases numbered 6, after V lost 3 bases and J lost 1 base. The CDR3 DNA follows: TGTGCCAGCTCACCGGGACAGGGAGGCCCCCAAGAGACCCAGTACTTC. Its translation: CASSPGQGGPQETQYF. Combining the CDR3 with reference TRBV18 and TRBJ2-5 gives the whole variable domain NAGVMQNPRHLVRRRGQEARLRCSPMKGHSHVYWYRQLPEEGLKFMVYLQKENIIDESGMPKERFSAEFPKEGPSILRIQQVVRGDSAAYFCASSPGQGGPQETQYFGPGTRLLVL.

CDR3: CASRGAGSGANVLTF. The CDR3 DNA is TGTGCCAGTAGGGGGGCAGGCTCTGGGGCCAACGTCCTGACTTTC. V is TRBV19 and J is TRBJ2-6; tentatively, D is TRBD1 (6 bases). Germline CDR1 and CDR2: LNHDA and SQIVND (reference sequence). The V gene lost 6 bases and the J gene lost 0 bases, with 9 bases spanning the gap. The CDR3 runs 15 residues.

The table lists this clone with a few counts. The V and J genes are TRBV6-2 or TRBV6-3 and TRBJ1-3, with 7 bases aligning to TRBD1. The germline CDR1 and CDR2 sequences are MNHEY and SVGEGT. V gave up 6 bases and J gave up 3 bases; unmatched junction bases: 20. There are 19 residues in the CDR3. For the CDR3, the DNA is TGTGCCAGCAGCTTAAACCAGGACAGGCGAAGGGAATTTGGAAACACCATATATTTT. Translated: CASSLNQDRRREFGNTIYF.

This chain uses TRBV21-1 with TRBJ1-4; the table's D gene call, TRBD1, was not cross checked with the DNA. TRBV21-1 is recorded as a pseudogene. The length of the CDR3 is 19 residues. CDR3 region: CASSARTGGFTATNEKLFF. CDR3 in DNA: TGTGCCAGCAGCGCCCGGACAGGGGGCTTTACGGCAACTAATGAAAAACTGTTTTTT.

In nucleotides, the CDR3 is TGTGCCAGCAGCTTTGGACTACAGGCAGATACGCAGTATTTT. This codes for CASSFGLQADTQYF. The chain is built from TRBV7-2 and TRBJ2-3; D perhaps matches TRBD2 (6 bases). V was pared by 3 bases and J by 4 bases, with 11 bases between. This CDR3 contains 14 residues. The V gene's germline CDR1 is SGHTA and CDR2 FQGNSA.

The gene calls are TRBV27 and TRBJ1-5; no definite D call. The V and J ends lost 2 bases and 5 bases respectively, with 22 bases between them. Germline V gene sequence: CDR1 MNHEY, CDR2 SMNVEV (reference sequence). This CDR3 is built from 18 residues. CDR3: CASSLRFDGFSPDQPQHF. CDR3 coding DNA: TGTGCCAGCAGTTTAAGGTTCGACGGGTTTAGCCCCGATCAGCCCCAGCATTTT.

CDR3 sequence: CASGPPARETQYF. The CDR3 DNA is TGTGCCAGCGGGCCCCCAGCCAGGGAGACCCAGTACTTC. The J gene is TRBJ2-5, the V gene TRBV6-6; unclear D gene. Germline V gene data show CDR1 as MNHNY and CDR2 as SVGAGI (reference sequence). V gave up 8 bases and J gave up 5 bases, with 15 bases separating them. This CDR3 region has 13 residues.

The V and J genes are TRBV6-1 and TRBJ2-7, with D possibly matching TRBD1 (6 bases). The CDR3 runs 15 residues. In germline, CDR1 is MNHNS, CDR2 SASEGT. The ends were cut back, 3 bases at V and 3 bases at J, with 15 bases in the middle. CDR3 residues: CASSETDRLRYEQYF. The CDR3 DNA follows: TGTGCCAGCAGTGAGACGGACAGACTCCGCTACGAGCAGTACTTC.

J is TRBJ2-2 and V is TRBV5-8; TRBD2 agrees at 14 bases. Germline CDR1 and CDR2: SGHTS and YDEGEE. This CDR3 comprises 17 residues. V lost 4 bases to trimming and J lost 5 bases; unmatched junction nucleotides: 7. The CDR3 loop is CASSHGLAGGWTGELFF. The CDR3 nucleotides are TGTGCCAGCAGCCACGGACTAGCGGGAGGATGGACCGGGGAGCTGTTTTTT. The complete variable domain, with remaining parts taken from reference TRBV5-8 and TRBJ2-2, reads EAGVTQSPTHLIKTRGQQATLRCSPISGHTSVYWYQQALGLGLQFLLWYDEGEERNRGNFPPRFSGRQFPNYSSELNVNALELEDSALYLCASSHGLAGGWTGELFFGEGSRLTVL.

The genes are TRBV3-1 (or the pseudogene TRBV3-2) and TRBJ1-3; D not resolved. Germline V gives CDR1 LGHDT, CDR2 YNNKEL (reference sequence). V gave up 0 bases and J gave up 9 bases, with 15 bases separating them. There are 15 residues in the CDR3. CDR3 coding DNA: TGTGCCAGCAGCCAAGATGGCGGAACGGCGCTCACCATATATTTT. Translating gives CASSQDGGTALTIYF.

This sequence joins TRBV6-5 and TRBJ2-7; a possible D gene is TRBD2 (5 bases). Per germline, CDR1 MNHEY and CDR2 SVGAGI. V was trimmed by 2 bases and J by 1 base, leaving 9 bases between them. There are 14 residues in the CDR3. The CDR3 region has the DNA TGTGCCAGCAGTTACGTTGAGGGTTCCTACGAGCAGTACTTC. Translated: CASSYVEGSYEQYF.

In DNA, the CDR3 is TGCGCCAGCAGCCAACCAGTAGCTCCGAGGGCCAAAAACATTCAGTACTTC. Encoded protein: CASSQPVAPRAKNIQYF. The gene calls are TRBV4-1 and TRBJ2-4; D gene ambiguous. V was pared by 2 bases and J by 1 base, with 15 bases between. This CDR3 has 17 amino acids. Germline values: CDR1 MGHRA, CDR2 YSYEKL.